The 32 T cell receptor beta chains below come from one sample, sequenced in a study of regulatory T cells in long-lasting Graves disease. For TCR beta, libraries came from iRepertoire HTBI primers and Arm-PCR of CDR3 regions. TCRdb re-called the multiplex PCR reads through MiXCR, storing one row per CDR3 protein. The table lists 400,000 to 600,000 distinct CDR3 sequences, roughly 21% of them singletons. Time point meaning: persistent/refractory GD, antithyroid drugs over 5 years with positive TRAb. There was RNA extracted from PBMCs, and the TCR library was made from it. The sample in question was peripheral blood mononuclear cells (PBMCs), obtained when the disease was refractory, from a patient treated with antithyroid drugs. The receptor source for this set is a female donor with Graves disease.

The J gene is TRBJ2-7, the V gene TRBV3-1; 8 bases agree with TRBD2. V lost 4 bases, J lost 6 bases, and 11 bases stayed unmatched. Germline V gives CDR1 LGHDT, CDR2 YNNKEL (reference sequence). The CDR3 has 15 residues. For the CDR3, the DNA is TGTGCCAGCAGCCCACCTGGTCGGGGGGGCCCCGAGCAGTACTTC. This sequence encodes CASSPPGRGGPEQYF.

The sample holds a few counts of this clonotype. The CDR3 spells CASSQDGTGGWETQYF. CDR3 nucleotides: TGCGCCAGCAGCCAAGATGGGACAGGGGGCTGGGAGACCCAGTACTTC. The rearrangement links TRBV4-1 to TRBJ2-5, with 12 bases that match TRBD1. The germline gives CDR1 MGHRA, CDR2 YSYEKL. This CDR3 contains 16 residues. The junction had 4 bases not matched to a gene; V was cut back by 0 bases and J by 5 bases.

The chain employs TRBV30 and TRBJ2-7; weak D call: TRBD1 (6 bases). This CDR3 spans 13 amino acids. Trimming removed 1 base at V and 0 bases at J, with 7 bases between. The germline gives CDR1 GTSNPN, CDR2 SVGIG (reference sequence). The CDR3 sequence is CAWSDRVSYEQYF. The CDR3 DNA reads TGTGCCTGGAGTGACAGGGTCTCCTACGAGCAGTACTTC. Full variable domain (rest looked up from reference TRBV30 and TRBJ2-7): SQTIHQWPATLVQPVGSPLSLECTVEGTSNPNLYWYRQAAGRGLQLLFYSVGIGQISSEVPQNLSASRPQDRQFILSSKKLLLSDSGFYLCAWSDRVSYEQYFGPGTRLTVT.

The chain has TRBV15 and TRBJ2-2; D remains ambiguous. In germline, CDR1 is LNHNV, CDR2 YYDKDF (reference sequence). This CDR3 has 16 amino acids. Trimming shortened V by 0 bases and J by 0 bases, and 8 bases separated the two germline ends. CDR3 DNA: TGTGCCACCAGCAGAGATAAGATCGCGAACACCGGGGAGCTGTTTTTT. It yields the protein CATSRDKIANTGELFF.

This clonotype was counted many times. The CDR3 region is CASSRGSTAKEGYTF. As DNA, the CDR3 is TGTGCCAGTAGTCGAGGATCGACCGCGAAGGAAGGCTACACCTTC. The rearrangement uses TRBV19 and TRBJ1-2, with D uncertain. The germline CDR1 and CDR2 sequences are LNHDA and SQIVND (reference sequence). Between the trimmed V and J ends, which lost 5 bases and 8 bases, there was a span of 21 bases. CDR3 length: 15 residues.

This clonotype has ten or more counts. The chain is built from TRBV7-9 and TRBJ2-7; D possibly corresponds to TRBD1 (5 bases). Germline CDR1 is SEHNR and CDR2 is FQNEAQ (reference sequence). This CDR3 is built from 14 residues. Trimming removed 4 bases from V and 3 bases from J, with 13 bases in between. The CDR3 sequence: CASSYVGLGYEQYF. The DNA for the CDR3 is TGTGCCAGCAGCTATGTGGGGCTGGGCTACGAGCAGTACTTC.

This clonotype was picked up a small number of times. This chain joins TRBV29-1 and TRBJ2-7, with 10 positions matching TRBD2. Germline loops: CDR1 SQVTM, CDR2 ANQGSEA. The CDR3 contains 14 residues. Trimming at V came to 6 bases and at J to 5 bases, leaving 10 bases not matched to a gene. In DNA form, the CDR3 reads TGCAGCGTCGTAGGGCTAGCGGGAGCCCACGAGCAGTACTTC. This sequence encodes CSVVGLAGAHEQYF.

The sample holds a few counts of this clonotype. This chain links TRBV19 with TRBJ2-5, with D perhaps TRBD2 (6 bases). This CDR3 is 15 amino acids long. V was clipped by 6 bases and J by 2 bases, with 16 bases between them. Germline V lookup: CDR1 LNHDA, CDR2 SQIVND (reference sequence). DNA of the CDR3: TGTGCCAGTAGAACAACCGGGACTGGACAAGAGACCCAGTACTTC. It specifies CASRTTGTGQETQYF.

This clonotype occurred a few times. This sequence joins TRBV24-1 and TRBJ1-5; D gene ambiguous. CDR3 length: 15 amino acids. With 3 bases removed from V and 4 bases from J, the gap between germline ends came to 12 bases. Germline V CDR1 and CDR2: KGHDR, SFDVKD. The DNA for the CDR3 is TGTGCCACCAGTGATCCCTCCTCTATTAATCAGCCCCAGCATTTT. Amino acids: CATSDPSSINQPQHF.

Ten or more counts support this clonotype. The rearrangement links TRBV11-2 to TRBJ2-5; 10 bases match TRBD2. The length of the CDR3 is 18 residues. V was pared by 5 bases and J by 3 bases, with 15 bases of the junction left unmatched. CDR1 is SGHAT and CDR2 is FQNNGV in the germline V gene. This CDR3 reads CASSHLAGDHHGEETQYF. Written as DNA, the CDR3 is TGTGCCAGCAGCCATCTAGCGGGGGATCACCACGGGGAAGAGACCCAGTACTTC.

About this clonotype: One base away lies a much larger clone, so this may be a sequencing read error. J is TRBJ1-5 and V is TRBV3-1; D might be TRBD1 (5 bases). V lost 1 base and J 3 bases, leaving 7 bases between the germline ends. The CDR3 covers 14 residues. CDR1 is LGHDT and CDR2 is YNNKEL in the germline V gene (reference sequence). In nucleotides, the CDR3 is TGTGCCAGCAGCCAAGGGGGCGCCAATCAGCCCCAGCATTTT. Translating it yields CASSQGGANQPQHF.

This clonotype has at least ten counts. V and J are TRBV2 and TRBJ2-7; D is possibly TRBD1 or TRBD2 (6 bases each). The CDR3 totals 10 residues. Per the germline V gene, CDR1 is SNHLY and CDR2 is FYNNEI. The V and J ends lost 10 bases and 6 bases respectively, with 10 bases between them. The CDR3 sequence is CAIGGVEQYF. In DNA form, the CDR3 reads TGTGCCATCGGGGGCGTCGAGCAGTACTTC. Full variable domain (missing parts from reference TRBV2 and TRBJ2-7): EPEVTQTPSHQVTQMGQEVILRCVPISNHLYFYWYRQILGQKVEFLVSFYNNEISEKSEIFDDQFSVERPDGSNFTLKIRSTKLEDSAMYFCAIGGVEQYFGPGTRLTVT.

With respect to this clonotype: A much larger clone lies one base from this, so it may be a read error. The CDR3 loop reads CASNYSNSDSNSPLHF. The CDR3 coding sequence is TGTGCCAGCAATTACTCGAACTCGGACAGTAATTCACCCCTCCACTTT. The chain employs TRBV6-5 and TRBJ1-6, with D maybe TRBD1 (6 bases). Germline-derived CDR1 and CDR2 are MNHEY and SVGAGI. CDR3 length: 16 amino acids.

This clonotype was counted between two and nine times. The V gene is TRBV7-6, the J gene TRBJ2-2; D is unresolved. Germline CDR1 and CDR2: SGHVS and FNYEAQ. V gave up 5 bases and J gave up 0 bases, with 13 bases separating them. The CDR3 is 16 residues long. Here the CDR3 DNA reads TGTGCCAGCAGCCTACGCAGTCCGCCGAACACCGGGGAGCTGTTTTTT. This gives the protein CASSLRSPPNTGELFF.

With regard to this clonotype: A clone one base away is much larger, so this may be a read error. The rearrangement links TRBV7-8 to TRBJ2-5; D gene unclear. The CDR3 runs 11 residues. The germline V gene has CDR1 SGHVS and CDR2 FQNEAQ. Written as DNA, the CDR3 is TGTACCAGCACCCCGGCAGAGACCCAGTACTTC. Encoded protein: CTSTPAETQYF. The full variable domain, in which reference TRBV7-8 and TRBJ2-5 provide the parts outside the CDR3, is GAGVSQSPRYKVAKRGQDVALRCDPISGHVSLFWYQQALGQGPEFLTYFQNEAQLDKSGLPSDRFFAERPEGSVSTLKIQRTQQEDSAVYLCTSTPAETQYFGPGTRLLVL.

This clonotype appeared many times. The chain couples TRBV10-3 to TRBJ2-7, with D possibly being TRBD1 (7 bases). Germline lookup yields CDR1 ENHRY and CDR2 SYGVKD. The CDR3 length is 13 residues. V dropped 6 bases and J dropped 3 bases, with 12 bases sitting between them. CDR3 residues: CAISGGQLYEQYF. In DNA, the CDR3 is TGTGCCATCAGCGGGGGACAGCTCTACGAGCAGTACTTC.

This clonotype was recorded many times. The gene calls are TRBV7-9 and TRBJ2-5; D is tentatively TRBD1 or TRBD2 (6 bases each). The CDR3 is 16 residues long. CDR1 and CDR2 from the germline V gene are SEHNR and FQNEAQ (reference sequence). V was shortened by 3 bases and J by 4 bases, with 18 bases between the two germline ends. The CDR3 nucleotides are TGTGCCAGCAGCTTGTCCCCAGTCGGGGGCCCAGAGACCCAGTACTTC. It yields the protein CASSLSPVGGPETQYF.

This clonotype has a count of ten or more. The chain combines TRBV20-1 with TRBJ2-7; 9 nucleotides line up with TRBD2. CDR1 is DFQATT and CDR2 is SNEGSKA in the germline V gene (reference sequence). This CDR3 region has 11 residues. The CDR3 DNA reads as TGCGGGGCGGGGGGGCCCTACGAGCAGTACTTC. It specifies CGAGGPYEQYF.

This clonotype was seen ten or more times. V is TRBV28 and J is TRBJ1-1; D may be TRBD1 (5 bases). The V and J ends lost 8 bases and 1 base respectively, with 23 bases between them. In germline, CDR1 is MDHEN, CDR2 SYDVKM. This CDR3 comprises 17 residues. The CDR3 protein is CASGLIRVPGGNTEAFF. The CDR3 DNA is TGTGCCAGCGGATTAATCAGGGTGCCGGGAGGGAACACTGAAGCTTTCTTT.

This chain uses TRBV12-3 or TRBV12-4 with TRBJ1-5; D is unclear. The CDR3 is 17 amino acids. Deletions cut 6 bases from V and 5 bases from J, with 23 bases between. The DNA for the CDR3 is TGTGCCAGCAGCACCTCCGGTAGGAGGGCGGCCGATCAGCCCCAGCATTTT. Translation: CASSTSGRRAADQPQHF.

This clonotype was counted at least ten times. The chain has TRBV28 and TRBJ1-2; 8 bases are shared with TRBD1. Losses at the gene ends were 5 bases for V and 8 bases for J; bases not matched to a gene: 16. This CDR3 has 16 amino acids. Germline V gene data show CDR1 as MDHEN and CDR2 as SYDVKM. The CDR3 nucleotides are TGTGCCAGCAGTACCCAGGGGGCTCGGGGAGAAAAAGGCTACACCTTC. It is translated as CASSTQGARGEKGYTF.

At least ten counts were recorded for this clonotype. This chain connects TRBV12-3 or TRBV12-4 to TRBJ1-5; a possible D gene is TRBD1 (5 bases). The CDR3 spans 16 residues. V was cut by 3 bases and J by 1 base, with 13 bases left in between. The CDR3: CASSFLQAPSNQPQHF. The CDR3 nucleotides read TGTGCCAGCAGTTTTTTACAGGCCCCCAGCAATCAGCCCCAGCATTTT.

This chain joins TRBV6-1 and TRBJ1-1, with D unclear. Germline values: CDR1 MNHNS, CDR2 SASEGT. This CDR3 spans 14 amino acids. The V end lost 7 bases, the J end lost 5 bases, and 17 bases lay between the germline ends. The CDR3 region has the DNA TGTGCCAGCACTCCCCTCCAGGTTTCGACTGAAGCTTTCTTT. It specifies CASTPLQVSTEAFF.

This clonotype was seen ten or more times. V gene TRBV28 combines with J gene TRBJ1-2, with D uncertain. The V end was cut by 4 bases, the J end by 5 bases, with 8 bases between. Germline V gives CDR1 MDHEN, CDR2 SYDVKM. The CDR3 length is 12 residues. As DNA, the CDR3 is TGTGCCAGCAGTTACAGTGCTTATGGCTACACCTTC. It translates to CASSYSAYGYTF.

This clonotype was observed once. J is TRBJ2-3 and V is TRBV29-1, with 9 bases aligning to TRBD2. Germline V gene sequence: CDR1 SQVTM, CDR2 ANQGSEA. The CDR3 is 16 residues long. V lost 4 bases to trimming and J lost 4 bases; unmatched junction nucleotides: 12. CDR3 sequence reads: CSVAGSERGAADTQYF. The CDR3 nucleotides read TGCAGCGTTGCTGGCTCGGAGCGGGGGGCGGCAGATACGCAGTATTTT.

This clonotype was counted only a few times. The rearrangement links TRBV29-1 to TRBJ2-2, with D unresolved. The V gene lost 3 bases and the J gene lost 7 bases, with 9 bases spanning the gap. Germline V gene data show CDR1 as SQVTM and CDR2 as ANQGSEA. CDR3 size: 12 residues. The CDR3: CSVDLIHGELFF. The CDR3 DNA reads TGCAGCGTTGATCTGATCCACGGGGAGCTGTTTTTT.

This clonotype was recorded at least ten times. This chain connects TRBV28 to TRBJ2-7; possible D gene TRBD2, 5 bases. In germline, CDR1 is MDHEN, CDR2 SYDVKM. CDR3 length equals 13 residues. Trimming shortened V by 8 bases and J by 2 bases, and 13 bases separated the two germline ends. CDR3 protein: CASRETNTYEQYF. The CDR3 coding sequence is TGTGCCAGCCGTGAGACTAACACCTACGAGCAGTACTTC. Complete variable domain (other parts from reference TRBV28 and TRBJ2-7): DVKVTQSSRYLVKRTGEKVFLECVQDMDHENMFWYRQDPGLGLRLIYFSYDVKMKEKGDIPEGYSVSREKKERFSLILESASTNQTSMYLCASRETNTYEQYFGPGTRLTVT.

This clonotype was counted a few times. The rearrangement joins TRBV18 to TRBJ1-2; D might be TRBD1 (5 bases). The CDR3 is made up of 13 amino acids. CDR1 KGHSH and CDR2 LQKENI come from the germline V gene. The ends were cut back, 3 bases at V and 6 bases at J, with 11 bases in the middle. The CDR3 loop is CASSPRAGNGYTF. In DNA, the CDR3 is TGTGCCAGCTCACCGAGAGCAGGGAATGGCTACACCTTC.

This chain uses TRBV20-1 with TRBJ2-2, with 14 bases identical to TRBD2. CDR1 and CDR2 (germline): DFQATT, SNEGSKA (reference sequence). After removal of 0 bases from V and 7 bases from J, the junction contained 10 bases not matched to a gene. The CDR3 sequence is 18 residues long. CDR3 coding DNA: TGCAGTGCTAGAGATCAAACCGGACTAGCGGGAGGTTACGGGGAGCTGTTTTTT. It specifies CSARDQTGLAGGYGELFF.

V gene TRBV7-8 combines with J gene TRBJ2-2; D remains unclear. The CDR3 is 16 residues long. Between the trimmed V and J ends, which lost 2 bases and 1 base, there was a span of 11 bases. CDR1 is SGHVS and CDR2 is FQNEAQ in the germline V gene. The CDR3 reads CASSLSRTLNTGELFF. As DNA, the CDR3 is TGTGCCAGCAGCTTATCTAGGACCCTGAACACCGGGGAGCTGTTTTTT.

In its sample, this clonotype was seen many times. The chain couples TRBV11-2 to TRBJ1-5, with D possibly being TRBD1 (5 bases). Germline V gene sequence: CDR1 SGHAT, CDR2 FQNNGV. Trimming took off 5 bases at V and 4 bases at J, with 12 bases between the two ends. The CDR3 is 14 amino acids. The chain's CDR3 is CASSKGPFNQPQHF. The CDR3 DNA sequence: TGTGCCAGCAGCAAGGGACCGTTTAATCAGCCCCAGCATTTT.

This clonotype was detected ten times or more. The chain has TRBV3-1 and TRBJ2-5, with a possible D match to TRBD2 (5 bases). The V and J ends lost 7 bases and 2 bases respectively, with 17 bases between them. CDR3 length: 15 residues. Per the germline V gene, CDR1 is LGHDT and CDR2 is YNNKEL (reference sequence). CDR3 sequence: CASTSSPADQETQYF. As DNA, the CDR3 is TGTGCCAGCACCTCCTCCCCAGCGGATCAAGAGACCCAGTACTTC.